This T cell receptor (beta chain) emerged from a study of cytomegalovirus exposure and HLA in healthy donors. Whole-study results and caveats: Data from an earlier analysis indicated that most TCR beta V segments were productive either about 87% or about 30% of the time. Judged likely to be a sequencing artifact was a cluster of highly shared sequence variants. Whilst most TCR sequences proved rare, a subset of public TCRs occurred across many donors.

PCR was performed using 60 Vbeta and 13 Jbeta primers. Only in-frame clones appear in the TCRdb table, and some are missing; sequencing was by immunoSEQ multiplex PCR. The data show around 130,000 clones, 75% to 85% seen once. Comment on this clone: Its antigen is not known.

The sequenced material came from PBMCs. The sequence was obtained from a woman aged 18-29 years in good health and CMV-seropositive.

CDR3 DNA: TGTGCCAGCAGCTTAGTCGGGGCGGGGACCCTCGGCCACGAGCAGTACTTC. As protein: CASSLVGAGTLGHEQYF. V and J are TRBV7-9 and TRBJ2-7; maybe TRBD2 (6 bases). The CDR3 covers 17 residues. Germline V lookup: CDR1 SEHNR, CDR2 FQNEAQ (reference sequence). V was clipped by 1 base and J by 5 bases, with 21 bases between them. Supplemented by reference TRBV7-9 and TRBJ2-7, the full variable domain reads DTGVSQNPRHKITKRGQNVTFRCDPISEHNRLYWYRQTLGQGPEFLTYFQNEAQLEKSRLLSDRFSAERPKGSFSTLEIQRTEQGDSAMYLCASSLVGAGTLGHEQYFGPGTRLTVT.